This entry lists 30 T cell receptor beta chains sequenced from one sample in a study of Ad26.COV2.S vaccination and SARS-CoV-2 variants (dated by TCRdb to 2020 to 2023). Library generation was performed with the immunoSEQ multiplex PCR assay. TCRdb obtained this table from immuneACCESS and retained in-frame rearrangements with V and J assigned. These tables miss some clones; where compared with another copy, unresolved V genes account for less than half of the shortfall, and the remainder is unexplained. This sample has roughly 180,000 clones in its table, and around nine tenths of those were observed once. The ten largest clones capture 5.5% to 6% of the sample. In the paper's terms, the time point label means: individuals recovered from natural SARS-CoV-2 infection. The source material was peripheral blood, sampled after recovery from COVID-19. Every receptor here comes from a human donor who had recovered from COVID-19.

This clone was seen only a few times. The chain joins TRBV5-8 to TRBJ1-5; TRBD1 matches 8 bases. Per the germline V gene, CDR1 is SGHTS and CDR2 is YDEGEE. V gave up 4 bases and J gave up 9 bases; unmatched junction bases: 12. The CDR3 covers 15 residues. The CDR3 loop is CASSLRTGYFRPQHF. Here the CDR3 DNA reads TGTGCCAGCAGCCTCCGGACAGGGTATTTTCGGCCCCAGCATTTT.

The chain is built from TRBV18 and TRBJ2-5; TRBD1 or TRBD2 may be the D gene (5 bases each). There are 12 residues in the CDR3. The V and J ends lost 5 bases and 5 bases respectively, with 9 bases between them. Germline values: CDR1 KGHSH, CDR2 LQKENI. The CDR3 is CASSGGAETQYF. The CDR3 region has the DNA TGTGCCAGCTCAGGGGGAGCGGAGACCCAGTACTTC.

This chain connects TRBV19 to TRBJ2-7; D is unresolved. Germline CDR1 and CDR2: LNHDA and SQIVND (reference sequence). V lost 6 bases, J lost 2 bases, and 11 bases lay in between. The length of the CDR3 is 13 residues. In nucleotides, the CDR3 is TGTGCCAGTAGAGACTTACTGACCTACGAGCAGTACTTC. Translated: CASRDLLTYEQYF.

The V and J genes are TRBV11-2 and TRBJ2-1; 9 bases map to TRBD2. Germline V gene data show CDR1 as SGHAT and CDR2 as FQNNGV. The CDR3 loop spans 16 amino acids. The trim removed 3 bases at V and 2 bases at J, leaving 5 bases unmatched. DNA for the CDR3: TGTGCCAGCAGCTTGGATAGCGGGAGCCCCTACAATGAGCAGTTCTTC. It specifies CASSLDSGSPYNEQFF.

The rearrangement joins TRBV24-1 to TRBJ1-1, with D possibly being TRBD1 (5 bases). Germline CDR1 KGHDR, CDR2 SFDVKD. The CDR3 is 17 residues long. With 9 bases removed from V and 5 bases from J, the gap between germline ends came to 27 bases. CDR3 sequence (DNA): TGTGCCACCTTGCCCCATATAAAACCAGGGAAAATGACTGAAGCTTTCTTT. Protein product: CATLPHIKPGKMTEAFF.

The chain employs TRBV3-1 (or the pseudogene TRBV3-2) and TRBJ2-7; D call uncertain. Germline V gene data show CDR1 as LGHDT and CDR2 as YNNKEL (reference sequence). The CDR3 contains 14 residues. Between the trimmed V and J ends, which lost 2 bases and 2 bases, there was a span of 10 bases. CDR3 amino acids: CASSQHHHPYEQYF. For the CDR3, the DNA is TGTGCCAGCAGCCAACACCACCACCCCTACGAGCAGTACTTC.

The rearrangement uses TRBV9 and TRBJ2-3, with D unresolved. Trimming took 0 bases from V and 9 from J, leaving 11 bases between them. Looked up from germline, CDR1 is SGDLS and CDR2 is YYNGEE. The CDR3 extends over 13 amino acids. The CDR3 nucleotides read TGTGCCAGCAGCGTAGAAGGAAAAGAGACGCAGTATTTT. Translated, it gives CASSVEGKETQYF.

V gene TRBV10-3 combines with J gene TRBJ2-7; no clear D gene. V was clipped by 7 bases and J by 5 bases, with 18 bases between them. This CDR3 comprises 14 residues. The germline CDR1 and CDR2 sequences are ENHRY and SYGVKD. DNA of the CDR3: TGTGCCATCAAAGGGTCCTCACCTCGGAACGAGCAGTACTTC. As protein: CAIKGSSPRNEQYF.

The J gene is TRBJ2-3, the V gene TRBV6-2 or TRBV6-3; D not certain. Per germline, CDR1 MNHEY and CDR2 SVGEGT. Trimming removed 0 bases from V and 6 bases from J, with 10 bases in between. The CDR3 loop spans 14 amino acids. CDR3 sequence: CASSYSHPADTQYF. The CDR3 DNA is TGTGCCAGCAGTTACTCCCACCCTGCTGATACGCAGTATTTT.

The chain recombines TRBV3-1 (or the pseudogene TRBV3-2) with TRBJ1-4, with unresolved D. Trimming shortened V by 1 base and J by 8 bases, and 2 bases separated the two germline ends. CDR1 and CDR2 from the germline V gene are LGHDT and YNNKEL (reference sequence). The CDR3 spans 11 residues. The CDR3 bases are TGTGCCAGCAGCCAAGGGGAAAAACTGTTTTTT. Translated: CASSQGEKLFF.

In its sample, this clone was seen once. This chain uses TRBV5-4 with TRBJ1-2, with TRBD1 matching 9 bases. The CDR3 is 13 residues long. V trimming: 4 bases; J trimming: 7 bases; junction bases outside the gene matches: 5. Germline loops: CDR1 SGHNT, CDR2 YYREEE (reference sequence). The chain's CDR3 is CASSRQGVSGYTF. The DNA of the CDR3 is TGTGCCAGCAGCCGACAGGGGGTGTCTGGCTACACCTTC.

This clone occurred a few times. The same CDR3 also results from other DNA sequences found in this sample. The chain uses TRBV5-6 and TRBJ1-5; a weak D match, TRBD1 (6 bases). Germline V lookup: CDR1 SGHDT, CDR2 YYEEEE. The CDR3 spans 13 residues. The V gene lost 3 bases and the J gene lost 3 bases, with 7 bases spanning the gap. The CDR3, as DNA: TGTGCCAGCAGCTCAGGGGTCAATCAGCCCCAGCATTTT. Protein sequence: CASSSGVNQPQHF.

The sample holds many counts of this clone. This rearrangement joins TRBV7-8 to TRBJ2-5, with D unresolved. The CDR3 has 11 amino acids. Trimming shortened V by 5 bases and J by 1 base, and 2 bases separated the two germline ends. Germline CDR1 and CDR2: SGHVS and FQNEAQ. The CDR3 reads CASSLQETQYF. The CDR3 DNA reads TGTGCCAGCAGCCTCCAAGAGACCCAGTACTTC. Drawing the rest from reference TRBV7-8 and TRBJ2-5, the complete variable domain is GAGVSQSPRYKVAKRGQDVALRCDPISGHVSLFWYQQALGQGPEFLTYFQNEAQLDKSGLPSDRFFAERPEGSVSTLKIQRTQQEDSAVYLCASSLQETQYFGPGTRLLVL.

The J gene is TRBJ2-7, the V gene TRBV19; TRBD1 might be the D (5 bases). Trimming pared 5 bases from V and 0 bases from J, leaving 14 bases between. This CDR3 region has 15 residues. From germline, CDR1 is LNHDA and CDR2 SQIVND (reference sequence). CDR3 residues: CASSPTGYYSYEQYF. The CDR3 DNA reads as TGTGCCAGTAGTCCTACAGGTTACTACTCCTACGAGCAGTACTTC.

The rearrangement joins TRBV6-2 or TRBV6-3 to TRBJ2-4, with D uncertain. Looked up from germline, CDR1 is MNHEY and CDR2 is SVGEGT. V dropped 8 bases and J dropped 16 bases, with 21 bases sitting between them. This CDR3 region has 12 residues. In DNA, the CDR3 is TGTGCCAGCCGCCCACGCCGGGTCGGAATCTACTTC. This sequence encodes CASRPRRVGIYF.

The V call is TRBV27, the J call TRBJ1-1; possible D gene TRBD1, 5 bases. The CDR3 runs 17 residues. Germline CDR1 is MNHEY and CDR2 is SMNVEV (reference sequence). V lost 4 bases, J lost 5 bases, and 23 bases lay in between. The CDR3 region has the DNA TGTGCCAGCAGTTCTCCTATGGGGACGCGAGGGAGGACTGAAGCTTTCTTT. Residues: CASSSPMGTRGRTEAFF.

The CDR3 bases are TGTGCCAGCAGTTACTCGTCAGACAATGAGCAGTTCTTC. Translating it yields CASSYSSDNEQFF. This chain connects TRBV6-6 to TRBJ2-1, with no clear D. Germline CDR1 reads MNHNY; CDR2 reads SVGAGI (reference sequence). The length of the CDR3 is 13 residues. V lost 0 bases, J lost 5 bases, and 5 bases lay in between.

This chain uses TRBV7-6 with TRBJ1-1; 7 bases fit TRBD1. The J segment lost 4 bases and the V segment lost 4 bases, leaving 9 bases of the junction unmatched. The length of the CDR3 is 15 residues. Germline CDR1 SGHVS, CDR2 FNYEAQ. The CDR3 nucleotides read TGTGCCAGCAGCTCTCGGGAGGACAGGTTCACTGAAGCTTTCTTT. Protein product: CASSSREDRFTEAFF.

This clone was counted a single time. This chain joins TRBV30 and TRBJ1-4; D might be TRBD1 (5 bases). CDR3 length: 14 residues. CDR1 is GTSNPN, CDR2 SVGIG, per germline (reference sequence). With 4 bases removed from V and 5 bases from J, the gap between germline ends came to 14 bases. The CDR3 protein is CAWKRQGMNEKLFF. DNA of the CDR3: TGTGCCTGGAAAAGGCAGGGCATGAATGAAAAACTGTTTTTT.

This chain links TRBV19 with TRBJ2-7, with 7 bases identical to TRBD2. This CDR3 has 16 residues. CDR1 and CDR2 from the germline V gene are LNHDA and SQIVND (reference sequence). Trimming at V came to 10 bases and at J to 1 base, leaving 16 bases not matched to a gene. The chain's CDR3 is CATRPSGREGSYEQYF. The CDR3 DNA reads TGTGCCACTCGACCGTCGGGTAGGGAGGGGTCCTACGAGCAGTACTTC. The variable domain in full, completed from reference TRBV19 and TRBJ2-7, reads DGGITQSPKYLFRKEGQNVTLSCEQNLNHDAMYWYRQDPGQGLRLIYYSQIVNDFQKGDIAEGYSVSREKKESFPLTVTSAQKNPTAFYLCATRPSGREGSYEQYFGPGTRLTVT.

The rearrangement uses TRBV2 and TRBJ1-5, with 8 bases fitting TRBD1. The CDR3 totals 14 residues. Unmatched junction bases numbered 1, after V lost 4 bases and J lost 2 bases. The germline gives CDR1 SNHLY, CDR2 FYNNEI. CDR3 loop: CASSVGQGNQPQHF. In DNA form, the CDR3 reads TGTGCCAGCAGTGTGGGACAGGGCAATCAGCCCCAGCATTTT. The full variable domain, completed using reference TRBV2 and TRBJ1-5, is EPEVTQTPSHQVTQMGQEVILRCVPISNHLYFYWYRQILGQKVEFLVSFYNNEISEKSEIFDDQFSVERPDGSNFTLKIRSTKLEDSAMYFCASSVGQGNQPQHFGDGTRLSIL.

As DNA, the CDR3 is TGTGCCAGTAGTATCGGGGCAGGGTCAACCAAAAACATTCAGTACTTC. It translates to CASSIGAGSTKNIQYF. The J gene is TRBJ2-4, the V gene TRBV19; the D call may be TRBD1 or TRBD2 (5 bases each). Germline-derived CDR1 and CDR2 are LNHDA and SQIVND (reference sequence). Trimming left V 3 bases short and J 2 bases short, with 14 bases between. The CDR3 loop spans 16 amino acids.

This clone was picked up a small number of times. This chain joins TRBV12-5 and TRBJ2-1; D gene ambiguous. CDR3 length equals 14 residues. Germline V lookup: CDR1 LGHNT, CDR2 FRNRAP. The V end lost 7 bases, the J end lost 1 base, and 11 bases lay between the germline ends. This CDR3 is CASAPDHSYNEQFF. The CDR3 DNA reads TGTGCTAGTGCACCGGACCATTCCTACAATGAGCAGTTCTTC.

This chain's CDR3 is CATSNWENTEAFF. CDR3 sequence (DNA): TGTGCCACCAGTAATTGGGAGAACACTGAAGCTTTCTTT. The rearrangement uses TRBV24-1 and TRBJ1-1; no reliable D call. The germline V and J ends were trimmed by 6 bases and 1 base, with 8 bases remaining between them. The length of the CDR3 is 13 residues. CDR1 is KGHDR and CDR2 is SFDVKD in the germline V gene.

The chain employs TRBV6-5 and TRBJ2-7; no clear D gene. CDR3 length: 12 amino acids. The germline V and J ends were trimmed by 7 bases and 5 bases, with 12 bases remaining between them. Germline CDR1 reads MNHEY; CDR2 reads SVGAGI. The CDR3 protein is CASTLRVNEQYF. The CDR3 DNA reads as TGTGCCAGCACCTTAAGGGTAAACGAGCAGTACTTC.

This chain links TRBV14 with TRBJ1-1, with 10 bases aligning to TRBD1. The CDR3 is 17 residues long. Trimming took 5 bases from V and 0 from J; bases not matched to a gene: 9. From germline, CDR1 is SGHDN and CDR2 FVKESK. The CDR3 region has the DNA TGTGCCAGCAGCGCACGGACAGGGGGGTCCATGAACACTGAAGCTTTCTTT. The encoded protein is CASSARTGGSMNTEAFF.

The J gene is TRBJ2-1, the V gene TRBV5-6; D is ambiguous. V shed 2 bases and J shed 9 bases, with 6 bases lying between them. The CDR3 extends over 11 amino acids. Germline CDR1 and CDR2: SGHDT and YYEEEE. The CDR3 reads CASSLSAEQFF. The CDR3 DNA is TGTGCCAGCAGCTTAAGCGCTGAGCAGTTCTTC.

The chain couples TRBV5-6 to TRBJ2-3, with 8 bases aligning to TRBD2. Germline values: CDR1 SGHDT, CDR2 YYEEEE. The CDR3 has 16 amino acids. V dropped 0 bases and J dropped 3; count of bases not matched to a gene: 6. The CDR3 DNA follows: TGTGCCAGCAGCTTGGCTATTACTAGCGGTACAGATACGCAGTATTTT. It encodes CASSLAITSGTDTQYF.

The V call is TRBV4-1, the J call TRBJ2-1, with 10 bases identical to TRBD2. Per the germline V gene, CDR1 is MGHRA and CDR2 is YSYEKL. The CDR3 is 17 amino acids. After removal of 4 bases from V and 8 bases from J, the junction contained 14 bases not matched to a gene. In nucleotides, the CDR3 is TGCGCCAGCAGCCTATTAGGGGAGCGGGGGGGCAAAGATGAGCAGTTCTTC. Its protein product is CASSLLGERGGKDEQFF.

This clone has more than one count but fewer than ten. The J gene is TRBJ1-1, the V gene TRBV7-3; D remains unclear. Per germline, CDR1 SGHTA and CDR2 FQGTGA. CDR3 length: 13 amino acids. Deletions cut 3 bases from V and 1 base from J, with 6 bases between. The CDR3 nucleotides read TGTGCCAGCAGCTTCACAAGGAACACTGAAGCTTTCTTT. Protein product: CASSFTRNTEAFF. The full variable domain, rest sourced from reference TRBV7-3 and TRBJ1-1, is GAGVSQTPSNKVTEKGKYVELRCDPISGHTALYWYRQSLGQGPEFLIYFQGTGAADDSGLPNDRFFAVRPEGSVSTLKIQRTERGDSAVYLCASSFTRNTEAFFGQGTRLTVV.